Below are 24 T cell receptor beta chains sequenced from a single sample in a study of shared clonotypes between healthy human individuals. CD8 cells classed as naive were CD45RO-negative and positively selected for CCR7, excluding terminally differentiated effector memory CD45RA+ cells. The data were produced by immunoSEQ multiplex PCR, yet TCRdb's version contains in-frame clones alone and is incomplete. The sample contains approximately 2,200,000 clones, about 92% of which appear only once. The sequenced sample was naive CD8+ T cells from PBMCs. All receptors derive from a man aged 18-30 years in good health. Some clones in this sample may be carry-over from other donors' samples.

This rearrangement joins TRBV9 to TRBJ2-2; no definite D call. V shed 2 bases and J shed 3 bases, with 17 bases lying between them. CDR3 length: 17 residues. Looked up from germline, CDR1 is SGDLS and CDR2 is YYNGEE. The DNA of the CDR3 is TGTGCCAGCAGCGTCGATCCAGGCAGGTACGACACCGGGGAGCTGTTTTTT. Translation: CASSVDPGRYDTGELFF.

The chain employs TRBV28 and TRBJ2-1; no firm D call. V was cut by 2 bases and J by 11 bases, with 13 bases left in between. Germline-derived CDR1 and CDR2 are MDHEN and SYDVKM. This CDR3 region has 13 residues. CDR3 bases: TGTGCCAGCAGTTTAAGCCCCTCGTCTAAGCAGTTCTTC. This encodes CASSLSPSSKQFF.

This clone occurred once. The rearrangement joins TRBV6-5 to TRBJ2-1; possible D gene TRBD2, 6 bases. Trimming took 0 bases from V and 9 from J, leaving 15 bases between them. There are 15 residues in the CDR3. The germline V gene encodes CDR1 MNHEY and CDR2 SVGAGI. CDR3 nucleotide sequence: TGTGCCAGCAGTTACTCGTGGCCAGCGGGTAGTGAGCAGTTCTTC. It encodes CASSYSWPAGSEQFF.

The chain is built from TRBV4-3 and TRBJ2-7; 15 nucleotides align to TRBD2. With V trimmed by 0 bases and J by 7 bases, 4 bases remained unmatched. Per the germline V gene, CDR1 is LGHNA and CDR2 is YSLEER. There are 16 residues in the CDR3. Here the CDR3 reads CASSQDIGLAGGEQYF. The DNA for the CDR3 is TGCGCCAGCAGCCAAGATATTGGACTAGCGGGAGGGGAGCAGTACTTC.

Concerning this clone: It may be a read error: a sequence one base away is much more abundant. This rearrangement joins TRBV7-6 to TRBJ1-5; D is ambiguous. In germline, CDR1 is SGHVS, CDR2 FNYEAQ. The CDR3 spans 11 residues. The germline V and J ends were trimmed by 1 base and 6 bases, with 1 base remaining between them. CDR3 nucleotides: TGTGCCAGCAGCTTAGGTCAGCCCCAGCATTTT. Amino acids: CASSLGQPQHF.

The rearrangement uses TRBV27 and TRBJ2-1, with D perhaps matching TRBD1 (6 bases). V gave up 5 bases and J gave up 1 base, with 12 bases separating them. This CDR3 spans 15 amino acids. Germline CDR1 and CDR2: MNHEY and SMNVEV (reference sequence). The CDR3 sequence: CASSTTGPSYNEQFF. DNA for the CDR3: TGTGCCAGCAGTACTACAGGGCCTTCCTACAATGAGCAGTTCTTC.

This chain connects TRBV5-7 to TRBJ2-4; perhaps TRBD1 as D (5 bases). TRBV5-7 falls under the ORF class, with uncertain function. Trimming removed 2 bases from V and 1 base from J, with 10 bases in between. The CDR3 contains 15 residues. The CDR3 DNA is TGTGCCAGCAGCTTCGGCAGGGTGGCCAAAAACATTCAGTACTTC. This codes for CASSFGRVAKNIQYF.

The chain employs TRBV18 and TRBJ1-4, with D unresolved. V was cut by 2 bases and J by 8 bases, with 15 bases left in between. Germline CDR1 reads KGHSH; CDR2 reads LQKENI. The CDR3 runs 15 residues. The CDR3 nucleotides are TGTGCCAGCTCACCAGGGGAGAAATTTGGAGAAAAACTGTTTTTT. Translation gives CASSPGEKFGEKLFF.

CDR3 coding DNA: TGTGCCAGCAGCTTGGTCTCGGCCCCCCTGACCTTC. Translating gives CASSLVSAPLTF. The chain couples TRBV5-8 to TRBJ1-2; D not resolved. The CDR3 totals 12 residues. Germline-derived CDR1 and CDR2 are SGHTS and YDEGEE. V was pared by 0 bases and J by 14 bases, with 14 bases between.

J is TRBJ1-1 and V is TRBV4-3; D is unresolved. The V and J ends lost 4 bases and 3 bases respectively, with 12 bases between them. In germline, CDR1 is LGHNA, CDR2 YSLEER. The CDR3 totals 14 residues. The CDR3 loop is CASSPALAHTEAFF. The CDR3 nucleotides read TGCGCCAGCAGCCCTGCTTTGGCCCACACTGAAGCTTTCTTT.

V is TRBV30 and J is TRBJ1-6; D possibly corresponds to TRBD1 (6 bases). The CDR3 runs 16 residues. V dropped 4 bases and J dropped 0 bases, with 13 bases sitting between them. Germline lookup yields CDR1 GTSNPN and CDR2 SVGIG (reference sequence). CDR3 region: CAWKGGVSSYNSPLHF. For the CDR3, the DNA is TGTGCCTGGAAGGGGGGCGTCAGCTCCTATAATTCACCCCTCCACTTT.

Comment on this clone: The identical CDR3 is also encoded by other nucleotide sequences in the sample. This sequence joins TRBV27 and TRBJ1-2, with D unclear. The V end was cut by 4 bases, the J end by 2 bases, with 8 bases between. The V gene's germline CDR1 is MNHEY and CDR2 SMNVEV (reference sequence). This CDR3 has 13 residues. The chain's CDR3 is CASSSTVNYGYTF. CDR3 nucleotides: TGTGCCAGCAGTTCAACAGTGAACTATGGCTACACCTTC.

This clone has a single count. DNA for the CDR3: TGTGCCAGCAGCCAAGGGTATAGGGGACTAGCGGATATCTACAATGAGCAGTTCTTC. Translating it yields CASSQGYRGLADIYNEQFF. The V gene is TRBV4-2, the J gene TRBJ2-1; 11 nucleotides line up with TRBD2. The ends lost 1 base at V and 3 bases at J; junction bases unmatched: 11. This CDR3 is built from 19 residues. Per the germline V gene, CDR1 is LGHNA and CDR2 is YNFKEQ.

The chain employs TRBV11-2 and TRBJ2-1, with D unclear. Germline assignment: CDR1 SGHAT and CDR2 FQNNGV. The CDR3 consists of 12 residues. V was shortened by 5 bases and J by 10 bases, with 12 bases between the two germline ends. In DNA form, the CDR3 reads TGTGCCAGCAGCCTGACACGTAGGGAGCAGTTCTTC. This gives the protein CASSLTRREQFF.

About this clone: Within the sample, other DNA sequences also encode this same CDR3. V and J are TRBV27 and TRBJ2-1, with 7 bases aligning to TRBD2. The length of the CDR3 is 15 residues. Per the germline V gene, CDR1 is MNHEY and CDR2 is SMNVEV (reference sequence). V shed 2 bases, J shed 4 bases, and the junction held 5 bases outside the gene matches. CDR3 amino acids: CASSLGGSPYNEQFF. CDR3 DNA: TGTGCCAGCAGTTTAGGCGGGAGTCCGTACAATGAGCAGTTCTTC.

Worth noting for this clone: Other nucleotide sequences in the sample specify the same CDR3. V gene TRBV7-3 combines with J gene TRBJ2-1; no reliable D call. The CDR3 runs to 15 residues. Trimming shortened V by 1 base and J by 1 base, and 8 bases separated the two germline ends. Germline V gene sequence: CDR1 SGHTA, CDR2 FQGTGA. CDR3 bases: TGTGCCAGCAGCTTAATCAGTTCTTCCTACAATGAGCAGTTCTTC. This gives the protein CASSLISSSYNEQFF.

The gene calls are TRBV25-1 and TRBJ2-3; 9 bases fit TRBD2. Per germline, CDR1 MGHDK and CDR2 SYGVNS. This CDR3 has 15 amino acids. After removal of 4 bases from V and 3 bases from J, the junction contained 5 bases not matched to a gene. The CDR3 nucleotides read TGTGCCAGCAGTGGATGGCGGGAGGGGACAGATACGCAGTATTTT. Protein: CASSGWREGTDTQYF. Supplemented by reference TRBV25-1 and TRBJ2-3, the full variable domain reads EADIYQTPRYLVIGTGKKITLECSQTMGHDKMYWYQQDPGMELHLIHYSYGVNSTEKGDLSSESTVSRIRTEHFPLTLESARPSHTSQYLCASSGWREGTDTQYFGPGTRLTVL.

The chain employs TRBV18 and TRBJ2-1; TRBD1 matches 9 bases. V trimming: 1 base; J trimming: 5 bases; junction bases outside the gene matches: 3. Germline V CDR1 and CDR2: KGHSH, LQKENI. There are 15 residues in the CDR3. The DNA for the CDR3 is TGTGCCAGCTCACCACGGGACAGGGAGCACAATGAGCAGTTCTTC. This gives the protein CASSPRDREHNEQFF.

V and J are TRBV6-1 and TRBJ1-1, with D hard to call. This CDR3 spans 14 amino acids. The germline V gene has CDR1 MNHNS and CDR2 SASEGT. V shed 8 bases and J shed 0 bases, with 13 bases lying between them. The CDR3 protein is CASCAGKMNTEAFF. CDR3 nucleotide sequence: TGTGCCAGCTGTGCTGGCAAGATGAACACTGAAGCTTTCTTT.

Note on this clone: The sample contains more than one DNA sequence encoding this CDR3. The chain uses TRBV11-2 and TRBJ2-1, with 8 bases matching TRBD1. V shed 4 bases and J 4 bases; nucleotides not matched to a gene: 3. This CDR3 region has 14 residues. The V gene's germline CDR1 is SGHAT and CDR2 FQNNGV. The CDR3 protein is CASSSRDRYNEQFF. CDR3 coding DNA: TGTGCCAGCAGCTCAAGGGACAGGTACAATGAGCAGTTCTTC.

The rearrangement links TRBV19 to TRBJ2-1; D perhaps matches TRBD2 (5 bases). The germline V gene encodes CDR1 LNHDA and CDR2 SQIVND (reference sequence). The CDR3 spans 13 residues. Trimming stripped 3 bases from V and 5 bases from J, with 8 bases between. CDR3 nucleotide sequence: TGTGCCAGTAGTATTGTGCGGGACAATGAGCAGTTCTTC. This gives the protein CASSIVRDNEQFF.

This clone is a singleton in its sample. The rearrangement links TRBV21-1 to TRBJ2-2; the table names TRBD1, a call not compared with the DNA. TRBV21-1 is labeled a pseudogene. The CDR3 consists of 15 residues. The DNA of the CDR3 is TGTGCCAGCAGCAAAGGGGCACCGAACACCGGGGAGCTGTTTTTT. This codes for CASSKGAPNTGELFF.

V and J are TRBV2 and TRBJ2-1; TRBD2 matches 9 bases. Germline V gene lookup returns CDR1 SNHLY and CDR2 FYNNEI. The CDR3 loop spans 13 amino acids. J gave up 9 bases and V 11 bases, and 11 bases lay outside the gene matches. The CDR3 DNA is TGTGCCCGCGGGACTAGCCATAACAGTGAGCAGTTCTTC. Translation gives CARGTSHNSEQFF.

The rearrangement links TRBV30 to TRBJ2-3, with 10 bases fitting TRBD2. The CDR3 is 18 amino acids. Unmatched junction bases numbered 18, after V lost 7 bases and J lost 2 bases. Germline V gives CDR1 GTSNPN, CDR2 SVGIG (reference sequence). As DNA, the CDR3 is TGTGCCTTACAAAGCGGGAGGGCCATTAACAGGCCCACAGATACGCAGTATTTT. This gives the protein CALQSGRAINRPTDTQYF. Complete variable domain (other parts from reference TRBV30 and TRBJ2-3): SQTIHQWPATLVQPVGSPLSLECTVEGTSNPNLYWYRQAAGRGLQLLFYSVGIGQISSEVPQNLSASRPQDRQFILSSKKLLLSDSGFYLCALQSGRAINRPTDTQYFGPGTRLTVL.